Presented here are 18 T cell receptor beta chains from one specimen sequenced in a study of control samples from healthy donors and cancer patients. Libraries were prepared by immunoSEQ multiplex PCR; TCRdb keeps only in-frame clonotypes and omits some of them. The sample consists of about 120,000 clones, 80% to 95% of them appearing once. The sequencing input was blood. The receptors derive from a woman between 45 and 60 years old in good health.

The chain recombines TRBV30 with TRBJ1-6; 7 bases fit TRBD1. The CDR3 covers 14 residues. V lost 3 bases, J lost 8 bases, and 7 bases stayed unmatched. Germline V gene sequence: CDR1 GTSNPN, CDR2 SVGIG (reference sequence). The CDR3 bases are TGTGCCTGGAGGCCCCGACAGGGAGATTCACCCCTCCACTTT. As protein: CAWRPRQGDSPLHF.

The chain uses TRBV21-1 and TRBJ1-2; no check of the table's D call, TRBD1, against the DNA was made. TRBV21-1 is a known pseudogene. This CDR3 is built from 16 residues. For the CDR3, the DNA is TGTGCCAGCAGCAAAGGGGCCTTTTCCCCGGATTATGGCTACACCTTC. Translating gives CASSKGAFSPDYGYTF.

This clone was observed once. The chain employs TRBV9 and TRBJ2-1; the match to TRBD2 covers 12 bases. V was pared by 0 bases and J by 7 bases, with 8 bases of the junction left unmatched. Germline CDR1 SGDLS, CDR2 YYNGEE. This CDR3 contains 17 residues. CDR3 amino acids: CASSVVDQGLAGNEQFF. DNA for the CDR3: TGTGCCAGCAGCGTAGTAGACCAAGGACTAGCGGGGAATGAGCAGTTCTTC.

This clone is a singleton in its sample. The chain carries TRBV19 and TRBJ1-5, with unresolved D. Germline V CDR1 and CDR2: LNHDA, SQIVND (reference sequence). The CDR3 totals 12 residues. The V gene lost 0 bases and the J gene lost 8 bases, with 5 bases spanning the gap. The CDR3 DNA is TGTGCCAGTAGTATAGAGAGGGAGCCCCAGCATTTT. Its protein product is CASSIEREPQHF.

The chain has TRBV4-1 and TRBJ1-6; D remains unclear. In germline, CDR1 is MGHRA, CDR2 YSYEKL. Between the trimmed V and J ends, which lost 0 bases and 10 bases, there was a span of 13 bases. This CDR3 has 15 amino acids. The CDR3 DNA follows: TGCGCCAGCAGCCAAGATAACTTACGGGGATCACCCCTCCACTTT. This sequence encodes CASSQDNLRGSPLHF.

A few counts support this clone. This chain uses TRBV7-9 with TRBJ1-2; 7 bases map to TRBD1. Germline-derived CDR1 and CDR2 are SEHNR and FQNEAQ (reference sequence). V shed 5 bases and J 4 bases; nucleotides not matched to a gene: 13. The CDR3 has 16 amino acids. The CDR3 is CASSDIDPGQPYGYTF. The CDR3, as DNA: TGTGCCAGCAGCGACATCGATCCGGGACAGCCCTATGGCTACACCTTC.

The chain has TRBV6-1 and TRBJ2-7; D gene uncertain. The V gene's germline CDR1 is MNHNS and CDR2 SASEGT. The CDR3 spans 15 residues. V was trimmed by 3 bases and J by 1 base, leaving 13 bases between them. CDR3 sequence: CASSEGSLYSYEQYF. DNA for the CDR3: TGTGCCAGCAGTGAGGGCAGCCTTTATTCCTACGAGCAGTACTTC.

V gene TRBV3-1 (or the pseudogene TRBV3-2) combines with J gene TRBJ2-2, with D unclear. The V end lost 5 bases, the J end lost 0 bases, and 13 bases lay between the germline ends. The CDR3 spans 16 residues. Germline V gives CDR1 LGHDT, CDR2 YNNKEL (reference sequence). In nucleotides, the CDR3 is TGTGCCAGCAGCTCCAACCCTCCCCCGAACACCGGGGAGCTGTTTTTT. Its translation is CASSSNPPPNTGELFF.

The chain couples TRBV30 to TRBJ1-5, with 8 bases lining up with TRBD1. The ends lost 2 bases at V and 9 bases at J; junction bases unmatched: 9. The CDR3 length is 14 residues. Per the germline V gene, CDR1 is GTSNPN and CDR2 is SVGIG (reference sequence). The CDR3 sequence: CAWSPDREYGPQHF. Here the CDR3 DNA reads TGTGCCTGGAGTCCGGACAGGGAGTACGGGCCCCAGCATTTT.

V is TRBV6-1 and J is TRBJ2-1; D remains unclear. The CDR3 loop spans 16 amino acids. Looked up from germline, CDR1 is MNHNS and CDR2 is SASEGT. Trimming took 1 base from V and 2 from J, leaving 12 bases between them. As DNA, the CDR3 is TGTGCCAGCAGTGAAGGACTCGGGCGGACCTACAATGAGCAGTTCTTC. Its translation is CASSEGLGRTYNEQFF.

The chain recombines TRBV11-2 with TRBJ2-5; D possibly corresponds to TRBD2 (7 bases). The germline CDR1 and CDR2 sequences are SGHAT and FQNNGV. V was trimmed by 7 bases and J by 5 bases, leaving 17 bases between them. The CDR3 extends over 14 amino acids. DNA for the CDR3: TGTGCCAGCACCTCCCGGGGGGCGCAGGAGACCCAGTACTTC. Translation: CASTSRGAQETQYF.

The chain combines TRBV13 with TRBJ1-2, with 9 bases lining up with TRBD1. V lost 5 bases and J lost 7; bases outside the gene matches: 5. CDR1 PRHDT and CDR2 FYEKMQ come from the germline V gene (reference sequence). The length of the CDR3 is 13 residues. For the CDR3, the DNA is TGTGCCAGCAGCCTGGGACAGGGAAGTGGCTACACCTTC. Protein sequence: CASSLGQGSGYTF. Based on the CDR3 plus reference TRBV13 and TRBJ1-2, the full variable domain is AAGVIQSPRHLIKEKRETATLKCYPIPRHDTVYWYQQGPGQDPQFLISFYEKMQSDKGSIPDRFSAQQFSDYHSELNMSSLELGDSALYFCASSLGQGSGYTFGSGTRLTVV.

The J gene is TRBJ2-3, the V gene TRBV7-2, with TRBD2 matching over 10 bases. The CDR3 spans 15 residues. From germline, CDR1 is SGHTA and CDR2 FQGNSA. Trimming removed 3 bases from V and 1 base from J; junction bases left unmatched: 1. CDR3 region: CASSLGTSGTDTQYF. In DNA form, the CDR3 reads TGTGCCAGCAGCTTGGGGACTAGCGGCACAGATACGCAGTATTTT.

The V and J genes are TRBV19 and TRBJ1-2; D remains unclear. The CDR3 spans 12 residues. Trimming cost V 3 bases and J 8 bases, with 10 bases left between them. The germline V gene encodes CDR1 LNHDA and CDR2 SQIVND (reference sequence). DNA for the CDR3: TGTGCCAGTAGTATTAGTTCGGGAGGCTACACCTTC. Translation: CASSISSGGYTF.

V usage is TRBV5-1 and J usage is TRBJ2-1, with TRBD1 matching 9 bases. This CDR3 is 18 amino acids long. Per germline, CDR1 SGHRS and CDR2 YFSETQ. V trimming: 2 bases; J trimming: 6 bases; junction bases outside the gene matches: 15. The CDR3 DNA reads as TGCGCCAGCAGCTTTCTCTCTCTCGGGACAGGGTTAGGCAATGAGCAGTTCTTC. This translates into CASSFLSLGTGLGNEQFF.

A note on this clone: This specimen includes other DNA sequences encoding the same CDR3. The chain uses TRBV5-1 and TRBJ2-5; 10 bases are a match to TRBD1. V gave up 2 bases and J gave up 5 bases; unmatched junction bases: 6. Germline CDR1 and CDR2: SGHRS and YFSETQ. There are 15 residues in the CDR3. For the CDR3, the DNA is TGCGCCAGCAGCTTCGGACAGGGGGGTTGGGAGACCCAGTACTTC. Protein sequence: CASSFGQGGWETQYF.

The chain links TRBV9 to TRBJ2-3, with D tentatively TRBD1 or TRBD2 (5 bases each). CDR1 and CDR2 from the germline V gene are SGDLS and YYNGEE. V was shortened by 1 base and J by 3 bases, with 12 bases between the two germline ends. The CDR3 runs 15 residues. This CDR3 is CASSVFSGATDTQYF. Written as DNA, the CDR3 is TGTGCCAGCAGCGTATTCTCCGGGGCGACAGATACGCAGTATTTT.

The chain links TRBV28 to TRBJ2-5; D is undetermined. CDR1 is MDHEN, CDR2 SYDVKM, per germline. CDR3 size: 15 residues. V was pared by 5 bases and J by 0 bases, with 13 bases between. The CDR3 protein is CASSGPAVDQETQYF. Here the CDR3 DNA reads TGTGCCAGCAGTGGACCAGCTGTAGACCAAGAGACCCAGTACTTC. The variable domain in full, with the rest retrieved from reference TRBV28 and TRBJ2-5, is DVKVTQSSRYLVKRTGEKVFLECVQDMDHENMFWYRQDPGLGLRLIYFSYDVKMKEKGDIPEGYSVSREKKERFSLILESASTNQTSMYLCASSGPAVDQETQYFGPGTRLLVL.